This TCR beta chain derives from a study of T cells in Graves' hyperthyroidism and ophthalmopathy. Whole-study findings and limits: With a median lead of around 6.7 months before onset, the model predicted ophthalmopathy.

This clonotype has just a few counts. Its antigen is unknown. V lost 5 bases to trimming and J lost 5 bases; unmatched junction nucleotides: 4. The CDR3 has 14 residues. In germline, CDR1 is ENHRY, CDR2 SYGVKD. TCR beta CDR3 regions were amplified from RNA. Carried out on the TCR CDR3, a first-round RT-PCR used the HTBI primer set. MiXCR, run by TCRdb on the multiplex PCR reads, gives a single entry per CDR3 protein. The sample carries 500,000 to 700,000 distinct CDR3 sequences, over 15% recorded once. V gene TRBV10-3 combines with J gene TRBJ2-1; 9 bases agree with TRBD1. The receptor was isolated from a woman between 18 and 29 years old with Graves' hyperthyroidism. The sample consisted of blood. In nucleotides, the CDR3 is TGTGCCATCAGTACAGGGGGCCAGGACAATGAGCAGTTCTTC. This gives the protein CAISTGGQDNEQFF.